There are many counts of the clone carrying this T cell receptor (beta chain). This sample is part of a study of T-cell reconstitution after alpha-beta-depleted transplantation in children. The TCRbeta library incorporated unique molecular identifiers. TCRdb itself ran the PCR reads through MiXCR, one entry per CDR3 protein. The sample holds about 360,000 distinct CDR3 sequences, about 14% seen once. The germline V gene has CDR1 SNHLY and CDR2 FYNNEI. The CDR3 loop spans 11 amino acids. Trimming shortened V by 7 bases and J by 6 bases, and 8 bases separated the two germline ends. The receptor comes from a human donor who donated a stem cell graft to a child with Fanconi anemia. Material: PBMCs, obtained from the stem cell graft. The gene calls are TRBV2 and TRBJ2-3; D is undetermined. The DNA for the CDR3 is TGTGCCAGCAAAGTGGGGGATACGCAGTATTTT. It codes for CASKVGDTQYF.